Listed here are 10 T cell receptor beta chains from one sample, sequenced in a study of post-analysis software for immune sequencing data. Study-level findings and limits: Five or six TRBV segments were more frequent in patients than controls; TRBV5-6, TRBV5-1 and TRBV20-1 belonged to this group.

The TCR beta cDNA libraries carried unique molecular identifiers. From the PCR reads, TCRdb called clonotypes with MiXCR, one entry per CDR3 protein. The sample yields hundreds of thousands of distinct CDR3 sequences, 25% to 30% seen once. Their recognized antigens are unknown. Sequenced material: blood. The receptor set was obtained from a girl under 18 with multiple sclerosis.

Written as DNA, the CDR3 is TGTGCCAGCAGCCGCAGGGTTGTGGAGGAGACGGAAGCTTTCTTT. Translated: CASSRRVVEETEAFF. V gene TRBV28 combines with J gene TRBJ1-1; D possibly corresponds to TRBD1 (5 bases). The V end lost 6 bases, the J end lost 8 bases, and 22 bases lay between the germline ends. CDR3 size: 15 residues. Germline-derived CDR1 and CDR2 are MDHEN and SYDVKM.

J is TRBJ2-7 and V is TRBV6-5; D is perhaps TRBD2 (5 bases). V was cut by 8 bases and J by 6 bases, with 20 bases left in between. The CDR3 runs 14 residues. Germline V gene sequence: CDR1 MNHEY, CDR2 SVGAGI. CDR3: CASSSGRAGSEQYF. CDR3 bases: TGTGCCAGCTCATCTGGGCGGGCTGGTTCCGAGCAGTACTTC.

As regards this clonotype: The junction departs from the called germline gene at one end, perhaps through a read error. J is TRBJ2-5 and V is TRBV28; D may be TRBD1 (6 bases). Germline values: CDR1 MDHEN, CDR2 SYDVKM. The CDR3 is 16 residues long. The chain's CDR3 is CASSLLGGTLQETQYF. DNA of the CDR3: TGTGCCAGCAGTTTATTAGGGGGAACCCTCCAAGAGACCCAGTACTTT.

This clonotype has just a few counts. This chain joins TRBV20-1 and TRBJ2-3; the match to TRBD1 covers 10 bases. The CDR3 loop spans 15 amino acids. Germline lookup yields CDR1 DFQATT and CDR2 SNEGSKA (reference sequence). The trim removed 1 base at V and 3 bases at J, leaving 4 bases unmatched. The CDR3 DNA sequence: TGCAGTGCTAGAGGCGACAGGGGGCGGACAGATACGCAGTATTTT. Amino acids: CSARGDRGRTDTQYF.

This clonotype appeared a few times. The chain links TRBV9 to TRBJ2-7, with a possible D match to TRBD2 (6 bases). The germline CDR1 and CDR2 sequences are SGDLS and YYNGEE. Trimming removed 2 bases from V and 3 bases from J, with 12 bases in between. This CDR3 region has 14 residues. CDR3 sequence: CASSVGLPVYEQYF. The CDR3 bases are TGTGCCAGCAGCGTTGGACTACCAGTCTACGAGCAGTACTTC.

There are a few counts of this clonotype. The chain carries TRBV20-1 and TRBJ2-7, with 9 bases that match TRBD2. This CDR3 is 13 amino acids long. In germline, CDR1 is DFQATT, CDR2 SNEGSKA (reference sequence). The DNA for the CDR3 is TGCAGCTACCCGGCTAGCGGGGCCTACGAGCAGTACTTC. Translation: CSYPASGAYEQYF.

This clonotype was counted at least ten times. The J gene is TRBJ2-6, the V gene TRBV29-1, with 9 positions matching TRBD2. From germline, CDR1 is SQVTM and CDR2 ANQGSEA. This CDR3 has 16 residues. Trimming removed 2 bases from V and 0 bases from J; junction bases left unmatched: 2. CDR3 nucleotides: TGCAGCGTTGAAAGCGGGGGGTACTCTGGGGCCAACGTCCTGACTTTC. It yields the protein CSVESGGYSGANVLTF.

V usage is TRBV5-8 and J usage is TRBJ2-7; TRBD2 aligns across 11 bases. CDR3 size: 16 residues. V lost 0 bases to trimming and J lost 3 bases; unmatched junction nucleotides: 5. The germline CDR1 and CDR2 sequences are SGHTS and YDEGEE. CDR3 DNA sequence: TGTGCCAGCAGCTTGGATGGGACTAGCGGACTCTACGAGCAGTACTTC. This gives the protein CASSLDGTSGLYEQYF.

J is TRBJ2-1 and V is TRBV4-1, with 10 bases that match TRBD1. Trimming at V came to 3 bases and at J to 0 bases, leaving 8 bases not matched to a gene. CDR3 size: 18 residues. Looked up from germline, CDR1 is MGHRA and CDR2 is YSYEKL. CDR3 sequence (DNA): TGCGCCAGCAGCCAGCCCGGGACAGGGGCGAGCTCCTACAATGAGCAGTTCTTC. Protein sequence: CASSQPGTGASSYNEQFF.

The V gene is TRBV20-1, the J gene TRBJ2-6; D is uncertain. The CDR3 length is 12 residues. The germline V gene has CDR1 DFQATT and CDR2 SNEGSKA (reference sequence). V gave up 6 bases and J gave up 0 bases, with 3 bases separating them. The CDR3 is CSADSGANVLTF. Here the CDR3 DNA reads TGCAGTGCAGACTCTGGGGCCAACGTCCTGACTTTC.